This TCR beta chain originates from a study of technical replicates of blood from several donors. The data were produced by immunoSEQ multiplex PCR, yet TCRdb's version contains in-frame clones alone and is incomplete. The data show over 65,000 clones, with about 96% seen just once and approximately 0.2% held by the top ten. Germline V gene data show CDR1 as SGHTA and CDR2 as FQGTGA. The CDR3 is made up of 14 amino acids. V shed 5 bases, J shed 6 bases, and the junction held 7 bases outside the gene matches. This TCR came from a human donor in good health. This chain links TRBV7-3 with TRBJ1-1, with 9 bases matching TRBD1. The source material was T cells isolated from PBMCs. As DNA, the CDR3 is TGTGCCAGCAGCCCGGGACAGGGATACCCTGAAGCTTTCTTT. Amino acid sequence: CASSPGQGYPEAFF.